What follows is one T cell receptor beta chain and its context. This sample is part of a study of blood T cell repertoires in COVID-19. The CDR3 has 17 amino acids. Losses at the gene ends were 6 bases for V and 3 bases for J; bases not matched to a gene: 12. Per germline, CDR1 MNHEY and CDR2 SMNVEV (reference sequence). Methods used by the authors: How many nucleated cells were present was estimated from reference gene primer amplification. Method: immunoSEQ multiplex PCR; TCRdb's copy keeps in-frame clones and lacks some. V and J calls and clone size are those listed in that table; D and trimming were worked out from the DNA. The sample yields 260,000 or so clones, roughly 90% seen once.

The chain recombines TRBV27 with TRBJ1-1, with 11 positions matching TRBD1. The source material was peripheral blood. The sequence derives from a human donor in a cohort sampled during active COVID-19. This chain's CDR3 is CASRLGTGGIGYTEAFF. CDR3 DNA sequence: TGTGCCAGCAGACTAGGGACAGGGGGAATAGGGTACACTGAAGCTTTCTTT.